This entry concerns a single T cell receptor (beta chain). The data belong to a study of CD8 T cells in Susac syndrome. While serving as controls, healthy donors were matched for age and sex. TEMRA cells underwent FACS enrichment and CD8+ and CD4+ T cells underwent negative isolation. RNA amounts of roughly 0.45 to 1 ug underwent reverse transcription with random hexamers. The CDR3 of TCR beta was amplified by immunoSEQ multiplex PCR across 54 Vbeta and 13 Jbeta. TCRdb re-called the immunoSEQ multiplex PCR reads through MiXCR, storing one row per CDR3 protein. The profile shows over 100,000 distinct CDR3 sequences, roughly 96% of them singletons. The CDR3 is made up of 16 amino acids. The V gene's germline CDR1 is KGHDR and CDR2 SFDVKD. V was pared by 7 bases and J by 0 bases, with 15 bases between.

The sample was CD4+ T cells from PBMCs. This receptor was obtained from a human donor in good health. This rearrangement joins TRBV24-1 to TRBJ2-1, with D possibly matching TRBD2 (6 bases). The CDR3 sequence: CATRGVGGDSYNEQFF. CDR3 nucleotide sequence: TGTGCCACCAGGGGGGTCGGGGGAGACTCCTACAATGAGCAGTTCTTC.